This entry lists 28 T cell receptor beta chains sequenced from one sample in a study of identical twins. TCRdb called the 5' RACE reads again in MiXCR, with one record for every CDR3 protein. The data contain 550,000 to 800,000 distinct CDR3 sequences, around 7.5% of them singletons. This sample was also put to use in a study of yellow fever vaccine responses in identical twins.

Specimen: PBMCs. The receptors come from a woman younger than 35 in good health.

This clonotype was seen more than once but under ten times. CDR3 residues: CASSLALSRDQPQHF. CDR3 DNA: TGTGCCAGCAGTTTAGCGCTCAGCAGGGATCAGCCCCAGCATTTT. This chain joins TRBV12-3 or TRBV12-4 and TRBJ1-5, with D possibly matching TRBD1 (5 bases). The CDR3 is 15 amino acids. V was trimmed by 0 bases and J by 5 bases, leaving 11 bases between them.

This clonotype was observed at least ten times. This chain connects TRBV20-1 to TRBJ1-2, with D perhaps TRBD1 (5 bases). Germline V lookup: CDR1 DFQATT, CDR2 SNEGSKA (reference sequence). This CDR3 spans 11 amino acids. Deletions cut 8 bases from V and 7 bases from J, with 14 bases between. The DNA of the CDR3 is TGCAGTCCCCGCGATGGGGGTGGCTACACCTTC. This encodes CSPRDGGGYTF.

This clonotype was observed a handful of times. The CDR3 here is CASRRALLAGSYNEQFF. CDR3 sequence (DNA): TGTGCCAGCAGGCGAGCTTTACTAGCGGGAAGCTACAATGAGCAGTTCTTC. The chain combines TRBV6-5 with TRBJ2-1, with 10 bases identical to TRBD2. Trimming removed 6 bases from V and 3 bases from J; junction bases left unmatched: 11. Germline-derived CDR1 and CDR2 are MNHEY and SVGAGI. The CDR3 extends over 17 amino acids.

This clonotype occurred a few times. The chain recombines TRBV29-1 with TRBJ2-3; D not certain. The CDR3 has 12 amino acids. The V gene's germline CDR1 is SQVTM and CDR2 ANQGSEA. Trimming took off 3 bases at V and 5 bases at J, with 9 bases between the two ends. This CDR3 is CSVDGWKDTQYF. The CDR3, as DNA: TGCAGCGTTGACGGTTGGAAAGATACGCAGTATTTT.

This clonotype was seen a handful of times. V and J are TRBV28 and TRBJ2-5; 12 bases fit TRBD2. The length of the CDR3 is 15 residues. Germline CDR1 reads MDHEN; CDR2 reads SYDVKM. The V gene end was trimmed by 6 bases and the J gene end by 2 bases; junction bases not matched to a gene: 4. The CDR3 region has the DNA TGTGCCAGCAGGACTAGCGGGGGTCTTCAAGAGACCCAGTACTTC. Residues: CASRTSGGLQETQYF.

V is TRBV20-1 and J is TRBJ2-4; 9 bases are a match to TRBD1. This CDR3 comprises 15 residues. J gave up 3 bases and V 4 bases, and 7 bases lay outside the gene matches. Germline V gene data show CDR1 as DFQATT and CDR2 as SNEGSKA (reference sequence). Here the CDR3 DNA reads TGCAGTGCTACCAGACAGGGGGGTGGCAAAAACATTCAGTACTTC. The encoded protein is CSATRQGGGKNIQYF.

This clonotype was counted ten times or more. J is TRBJ1-5 and V is TRBV4-1; D is unresolved. Germline V gives CDR1 MGHRA, CDR2 YSYEKL. The CDR3 consists of 15 residues. The V end was cut by 0 bases, the J end by 6 bases, with 12 bases between. CDR3 region: CASSQDRAAGQPQHF. Here the CDR3 DNA reads TGCGCCAGCAGCCAAGATAGAGCGGCGGGTCAGCCCCAGCATTTT.

The V gene is TRBV7-9, the J gene TRBJ2-5, with a weak D call TRBD2 (5 bases). V lost 8 bases, J lost 1 base, and 11 bases lay in between. This CDR3 comprises 13 residues. CDR1 is SEHNR, CDR2 FQNEAQ, per germline (reference sequence). The CDR3 loop reads CASLGGLQETQYF. As DNA, the CDR3 is TGTGCCAGCCTGGGTGGACTCCAAGAGACCCAGTACTTC.

The chain carries TRBV12-3 or TRBV12-4 and TRBJ1-6, with 7 bases that match TRBD1. The CDR3 is 14 residues long. The ends lost 6 bases at V and 6 bases at J; junction bases unmatched: 5. The CDR3 DNA follows: TGTGCCAGCAGCACAAACAGGGGTAATTCACCCCTCCACTTT. It encodes CASSTNRGNSPLHF.

The chain has TRBV7-2 and TRBJ2-7; D uncertain. The CDR3 sequence is 15 residues long. CDR1 and CDR2 (germline): SGHTA, FQGNSA. V dropped 1 base and J dropped 2 bases, with 12 bases sitting between them. The CDR3 loop reads CASSLGSLLTYEQYF. The CDR3, as DNA: TGTGCCAGCAGCTTAGGTTCCTTACTCACCTACGAGCAGTACTTC.

This clonotype was detected a few times. The chain uses TRBV6-4 and TRBJ2-1; D call uncertain. Germline V gene data show CDR1 as MRHNA and CDR2 as SNTAGT. This CDR3 is 15 amino acids long. With 0 bases removed from V and 7 bases from J, the gap between germline ends came to 13 bases. DNA for the CDR3: TGTGCCAGCAGTGACTCGTTTGGGGTTCCGAATGAGCAGTTCTTC. It encodes CASSDSFGVPNEQFF.

This clonotype was observed a handful of times. The chain links TRBV7-3 to TRBJ2-3; 9 bases map to TRBD1. This CDR3 spans 15 amino acids. Germline V gene data show CDR1 as SGHTA and CDR2 as FQGTGA. V was pared by 3 bases and J by 0 bases, with 1 base of the junction left unmatched. The CDR3 is CASSFDRGSTDTQYF. In nucleotides, the CDR3 is TGTGCCAGCAGCTTCGACAGGGGGAGCACAGATACGCAGTATTTT.

In the case of this clonotype: The junction departs from germline at one end; a sequencing error may be responsible. The chain is built from TRBV28 and TRBJ1-3; 7 bases align to TRBD1. The CDR3 is made up of 14 amino acids. Germline CDR1 MDHEN, CDR2 SYDVKM. CDR3 DNA sequence: TGTGCCAGCAGTCCTGGCAGGGGGGGAAACACCATATATTTC. This translates into CASSPGRGGNTIYF.

In this sample, this clonotype turned up a few times. J is TRBJ1-3 and V is TRBV15; no firm D call. CDR1 and CDR2 (germline): LNHNV, YYDKDF (reference sequence). V was shortened by 0 bases and J by 8 bases, with 8 bases between the two germline ends. CDR3 length: 13 residues. Here the CDR3 DNA reads TGTGCCACCAGCAGAGACCCTTCGGACACCATATATTTT. Protein: CATSRDPSDTIYF. Complete variable domain (other parts from reference TRBV15 and TRBJ1-3): DAMVIQNPRYQVTQFGKPVTLSCSQTLNHNVMYWYQQKSSQAPKLLFHYYDKDFNNEADTPDNFQSRRPNTSFCFLDIRSPGLGDTAMYLCATSRDPSDTIYFGEGSWLTVV.

This clonotype occurred many times. This chain uses TRBV29-1 with TRBJ2-1, with 13 bases lining up with TRBD2. The junction had 10 bases not matched to a gene; V was cut back by 8 bases and J by 3 bases. This CDR3 region has 16 residues. Looked up from germline, CDR1 is SQVTM and CDR2 is ANQGSEA. The CDR3 reads CSKTSGGAVSYNEQFF. The CDR3 DNA is TGCAGCAAAACTAGCGGGGGGGCCGTTAGCTACAATGAGCAGTTCTTC.

This clonotype occurred once. The chain couples TRBV5-1 to TRBJ2-7; D uncertain. CDR1 is SGHRS, CDR2 YFSETQ, per germline. The CDR3 has 13 residues. The ends were cut back, 0 bases at V and 3 bases at J, with 7 bases in the middle. The CDR3 spells CASSLVPGYEQYV. The CDR3 DNA reads as TGCGCCAGCAGCTTGGTCCCAGGCTACGAGCAGTACGTC.

The V gene is TRBV15, the J gene TRBJ1-2; maybe TRBD1 (5 bases). Deletions cut 0 bases from V and 2 bases from J, with 13 bases between. The CDR3 runs 16 residues. The V gene's germline CDR1 is LNHNV and CDR2 YYDKDF (reference sequence). The CDR3 DNA follows: TGTGCCACCAGCAGAGATCCAGGGTTCGAAAACTATGGCTACACCTTC. Translated, it gives CATSRDPGFENYGYTF.

The rearrangement links TRBV5-1 to TRBJ2-1; D is perhaps TRBD1 (6 bases). Trimming took off 3 bases at V and 4 bases at J, with 14 bases between the two ends. Germline V lookup: CDR1 SGHRS, CDR2 YFSETQ. This CDR3 spans 15 amino acids. CDR3 DNA sequence: TGCGCCAGCAGCTCCGTAGGACAGAGTTACAATGAGCAGTTCTTC. Translation gives CASSSVGQSYNEQFF.

The table lists this clonotype with many counts. V is TRBV6-1 and J is TRBJ1-4, with D possibly matching TRBD1 (5 bases). V lost 8 bases, J lost 0 bases, and 7 bases lay in between. The V gene's germline CDR1 is MNHNS and CDR2 SASEGT. The CDR3 is 13 residues long. The CDR3 DNA reads TGTGCCAGCGGGGACGCAACTAATGAAAAACTGTTTTTT. Its protein product is CASGDATNEKLFF.

The chain is built from TRBV5-1 and TRBJ1-1, with D possibly matching TRBD1 (5 bases). There are 15 residues in the CDR3. Trimming shortened V by 0 bases and J by 3 bases, and 12 bases separated the two germline ends. Germline V lookup: CDR1 SGHRS, CDR2 YFSETQ. The CDR3 region has the DNA TGCGCCAGCAGCTTGGAGGGACCCTGGGACACTGAAGCTTTCTTT. Residues: CASSLEGPWDTEAFF. Combining the CDR3 with reference TRBV5-1 and TRBJ1-1 gives the whole variable domain KAGVTQTPRYLIKTRGQQVTLSCSPISGHRSVSWYQQTPGQGLQFLFEYFSETQRNKGNFPGRFSGRQFSNSRSEMNVSTLELGDSALYLCASSLEGPWDTEAFFGQGTRLTVV.

This chain connects TRBV20-1 to TRBJ2-7; 11 bases line up with TRBD2. This CDR3 has 14 amino acids. V lost 4 bases to trimming and J lost 4 bases; unmatched junction nucleotides: 6. Germline assignment: CDR1 DFQATT and CDR2 SNEGSKA (reference sequence). CDR3 residues: CSAIGTSGKYEQYV. The CDR3 DNA reads as TGCAGTGCTATAGGGACTAGCGGAAAGTACGAGCAGTACGTC.

This clonotype occurred many times. This sequence joins TRBV4-1 and TRBJ2-1, with 14 nucleotides matching TRBD2. CDR1 and CDR2 from the germline V gene are MGHRA and YSYEKL. The V segment lost 0 bases and the J segment 10 bases; nucleotides outside the gene matches: 5. The length of the CDR3 is 16 residues. The CDR3 bases are TGCGCCAGCAGCCAAGATAGGACTAGCGGGGGGACCGAGCAGTTCTTC. This gives the protein CASSQDRTSGGTEQFF.

The J gene is TRBJ2-5, the V gene TRBV12-3 or TRBV12-4; 9 bases align to TRBD2. The CDR3 sequence is 17 residues long. V dropped 3 bases and J dropped 6; count of bases not matched to a gene: 14. The CDR3 is CASSFGLAGHTGKTQYF. The CDR3 DNA reads TGTGCCAGCAGTTTTGGGCTAGCGGGGCACACAGGGAAGACCCAGTACTTC.

This clonotype was detected a few times. The chain employs TRBV4-1 and TRBJ2-2; D unresolved. Trimming took 1 base from V and 6 from J, leaving 12 bases between them. Germline V gives CDR1 MGHRA, CDR2 YSYEKL. This CDR3 comprises 15 residues. The CDR3 protein is CASSQVIRSAGELFF. The CDR3 DNA is TGCGCCAGCAGCCAAGTTATTAGGAGTGCCGGGGAGCTGTTTTTT.

This clonotype showed up many times. The chain joins TRBV5-1 to TRBJ2-1; unclear D gene. This CDR3 is built from 13 residues. The V end lost 1 base, the J end lost 6 bases, and 8 bases lay between the germline ends. From germline, CDR1 is SGHRS and CDR2 YFSETQ. The CDR3 bases are TGCGCCAGCAGCTTGTACGGCAGCAATGAGCAGTTCTTC. It encodes CASSLYGSNEQFF.

The V and J genes are TRBV7-3 and TRBJ2-1; D is possibly TRBD1 or TRBD2 (5 bases each). Trimming pared 5 bases from V and 4 bases from J, leaving 18 bases between. This CDR3 has 16 amino acids. CDR1 SGHTA and CDR2 FQGTGA come from the germline V gene. The CDR3 protein is CASSPAGTGPYNEQFF. The CDR3, as DNA: TGTGCCAGCAGCCCCGCCGGAACGGGACCTTACAATGAGCAGTTCTTC.

The chain links TRBV2 to TRBJ2-1; 11 positions agree with TRBD2. The ends lost 6 bases at V and 7 bases at J; junction bases unmatched: 8. There are 15 residues in the CDR3. Germline CDR1 and CDR2: SNHLY and FYNNEI. The CDR3 bases are TGTGCCAGCAGGATACTAGCGGGGGCGTCGAATGAGCAGTTCTTC. This translates into CASRILAGASNEQFF.

The table lists this clonotype with many counts. Written as DNA, the CDR3 is TGCAGTGCTAGAGATTTCGGATACGAGCAGTACTTC. Translated: CSARDFGYEQYF. J is TRBJ2-7 and V is TRBV20-1; no firm D call. The CDR3 loop spans 12 amino acids. V lost 0 bases, J lost 4 bases, and 7 bases lay in between. Germline lookup yields CDR1 DFQATT and CDR2 SNEGSKA (reference sequence).